This TCR beta chain was found in a study of shared clonotypes between healthy human individuals. TCRdb keeps only in-frame clones here, not all; method: immunoSEQ multiplex PCR. Seen here are 660,000 or so clones, about 96% observed once, and the top ten hold 0.11%. The table lists this clone with a count of one. CDR1 is SGDLS, CDR2 YYNGEE, per germline. The CDR3 contains 11 residues. The germline V and J ends were trimmed by 3 bases and 8 bases, with 8 bases remaining between them. CD45RO-negative, CCR7-selected cells formed the naive CD8 fraction, which excluded terminally differentiated effector memory CD45RA+ cells.

The clonotype comes from a woman aged 25 to 45 in good health. Material for sequencing was naive CD8+ T cells sorted from blood. This chain joins TRBV9 and TRBJ1-1; no clear D. CDR3 sequence: CASSAEVEAFF. CDR3 DNA sequence: TGTGCCAGCAGCGCAGAGGTGGAAGCTTTCTTT.